These T cell receptor beta chains were read from a single sample in a study of OX40 agonist ivuxolimab in advanced cancers. Some clones are missing from TCRdb's copy, which holds only in-frame ones; the method was immunoSEQ multiplex PCR. Of 40,000 to 45,000 clones in the sample, around 87% are singletons; the top ten hold 3.5% to 4%. The sequencing here drew on CD4+ or CD8+ T cells sorted from blood, taken in a trial of the OX40 agonist ivuxolimab. Receptors originate from an adult with an advanced solid tumor such as melanoma, head and neck, liver or kidney cancer. Both conserved end residues are part of each CDR3. Fields, in order: J gene, V gene, clone size, D gene, CDR3 protein. The D gene is left open where the match is weak. Expanded clones get a size class; other rows say once, few or many, or leave the size out.

J: TRBJ2-5; V: TRBV27; size: NA; D: TRBD2; CDR3: CASRPLAGDGTQYF
J: TRBJ2-7; V: TRBV10-3; size: NA; D: NA; CDR3: CAISPRDLLYEQYF
J: TRBJ2-2; V: TRBV7-2; size: NA; D: TRBD1; CDR3: CASSARDRGRVGELFF
J: TRBJ1-6; V: TRBV5-4; size: NA; D: TRBD1; CDR3: CASSLSGQGNSPLHF
J: TRBJ2-3; V: TRBV10-1; size: NA; D: NA; CDR3: CATSTGTSGTDTQYF
J: TRBJ1-2; V: TRBV28; size: NA; D: TRBD1; CDR3: CASTARQGRYGYTF
J: TRBJ1-2; V: TRBV14; size: NA; D: NA; CDR3: CASSPVWGDYGYTF
J: TRBJ1-5; V: TRBV5-6; size: NA; D: NA; CDR3: CASSRAVSNQPQHF
J: TRBJ2-7; V: TRBV28; size: NA; D: NA; CDR3: CASSGGISYEQYF
J: TRBJ2-7; V: TRBV11-2; size: NA; D: NA; CDR3: CASSLAPSRAQYF
J: TRBJ1-2; V: TRBV7-2; size: NA; D: NA; CDR3: CASSGGYDGYTF
J: TRBJ1-1; V: TRBV2; size: NA; D: NA; CDR3: CASKRRGVPNTEAFF
J: TRBJ2-7; V: TRBV18; size: NA; D: NA; CDR3: CASSPQGGNYEQYF
J: TRBJ1-3; V: TRBV2; size: NA; D: NA; CDR3: CASTELGAGNTIYF
J: TRBJ1-1; V: TRBV20-1; size: NA; D: NA; CDR3: CSAIGQTRSFF
J: TRBJ2-3; V: TRBV6-1; size: NA; D: TRBD2; CDR3: CASSEKLAGTTDTQYF
J: TRBJ2-7; V: TRBV28; size: NA; D: NA; CDR3: CASTRGYRPYEQYF
J: TRBJ1-2; V: TRBV18; size: once; D: NA; CDR3: CASSPKRAPRGYTF
J: TRBJ2-1; V: TRBV28; size: NA; D: TRBD2; CDR3: CASKLTGTSGIGQFF
J: TRBJ2-7; V: TRBV27; size: NA; D: TRBD2; CDR3: CASTSWGLSGLASEQYF
J: TRBJ2-5; V: TRBV9; size: NA; D: NA; CDR3: CASSVGPGGETQYF
J: TRBJ1-1; V: TRBV7-8; size: NA; D: NA; CDR3: CASSLVGGYTEAFF
J: TRBJ1-1; V: TRBV28; size: NA; D: NA; CDR3: CASSLTAVTEAFF
J: TRBJ1-1; V: TRBV30; size: NA; D: NA; CDR3: CAWSVQVNTEAFF
J: TRBJ2-3; V: TRBV18; size: NA; D: TRBD1; CDR3: CASSGTGTDTQYF
J: TRBJ1-2; V: TRBV9; size: NA; D: NA; CDR3: CASSVGRDSSYGYTF
J: TRBJ2-2; V: TRBV11-3; size: NA; D: TRBD2; CDR3: CASSSGTSGANTGELFF
J: TRBJ2-7; V: TRBV15; size: NA; D: TRBD1; CDR3: CATSRAGQGSHEQYF
J: TRBJ2-7; V: TRBV18; size: NA; D: TRBD1; CDR3: CASSPTVQGVPYEQYF
J: TRBJ2-5; V: TRBV5-1; size: NA; D: TRBD2; CDR3: CASSLGLLGGGYQETQYF
J: TRBJ1-3; V: TRBV6-6; size: NA; D: NA; CDR3: CASSYPRRSNTIYF
J: TRBJ2-1; V: TRBV10-2; size: NA; D: TRBD2; CDR3: CASSELAGGRLEQFF
J: TRBJ1-1; V: TRBV7-9; size: NA; D: NA; CDR3: CASSSSVPAFF
J: TRBJ2-7; V: TRBV6-5; size: NA; D: TRBD2; CDR3: CASSEAGYEQYF
J: TRBJ2-5; V: TRBV7-9; size: once; D: NA; CDR3: CASSARVPLQETQYF
J: TRBJ2-2; V: TRBV9; size: NA; D: NA; CDR3: CASGRTGELFF
J: TRBJ2-5; V: TRBV5-1; size: NA; D: TRBD1; CDR3: CASSEGQKETQYF
J: TRBJ2-3; V: TRBV30; size: NA; D: NA; CDR3: CAWRRWEGTDTQYF
J: TRBJ2-1; V: TRBV7-7; size: NA; D: NA; CDR3: CASSLAPGPEQFF
J: TRBJ1-1; V: TRBV27; size: NA; D: NA; CDR3: CASSLSPRPSGTEAFF
J: TRBJ2-1; V: TRBV29-1; size: NA; D: NA; CDR3: CSVEVRLAHEQFF
J: TRBJ1-5; V: TRBV30; size: NA; D: NA; CDR3: CAWSGGGSNQPQHF
J: TRBJ2-7; V: TRBV28; size: NA; D: TRBD2; CDR3: CASSHPSGPTYEQYF
J: TRBJ2-2; V: TRBV18; size: few; D: TRBD1; CDR3: CASSPGTGSGELFF
J: TRBJ2-5; V: TRBV18; size: NA; D: NA; CDR3: CASSPKGKETQYF
J: TRBJ2-5; V: TRBV27; size: medium-sized; D: TRBD2; CDR3: CASRPNRDYETQYF
J: TRBJ2-3; V: TRBV29-1; size: NA; D: TRBD2; CDR3: CSVEGTSADTQYF
J: TRBJ2-1; V: TRBV5-4; size: NA; D: NA; CDR3: CASSRGAEQFF